These 32 T cell receptor beta chains came from one sample sequenced in a study of cytomegalovirus exposure and HLA in healthy donors (TCRdb year 2017). Library prep was done by the immunoSEQ multiplex PCR assay. For the multiplex PCR, a mixture combining 60 forward primers for TCR Vbeta segments and 13 reverse primers for TCR Jbeta segments was used. This is the immuneACCESS table as TCRdb keeps it, with only in-frame sequences that have V and J called. A part of the clones is gone; compared with another copy, unresolved V genes explain less than half, and the rest is unexplained. This sample has 130,000 to 150,000 clones in its table, and around 80% of those were observed once. The ten largest clones add up to approximately 7% of the sample. Input material: PBMCs. Receptor source: a man aged 40-50 years in good health and CMV-seropositive.

This chain uses TRBV30 with TRBJ2-5; possibly TRBD2 for D (6 bases). CDR1 and CDR2 from the germline V gene are GTSNPN and SVGIG (reference sequence). This CDR3 spans 13 amino acids. The germline V and J ends were trimmed by 2 bases and 1 base, with 8 bases remaining between them. The CDR3 is CAWSRDSQETQYF. The DNA of the CDR3 is TGTGCCTGGAGTAGGGACTCCCAAGAGACCCAGTACTTC.

V usage is TRBV5-1 and J usage is TRBJ1-6, with 7 bases identical to TRBD1. Germline V lookup: CDR1 SGHRS, CDR2 YFSETQ. This CDR3 contains 16 residues. The trim removed 4 bases at V and 5 bases at J, leaving 9 bases unmatched. CDR3 sequence: CASSRGTADDNSPLHF. In DNA, the CDR3 is TGCGCCAGCAGCCGCGGGACAGCGGACGATAATTCACCCCTCCACTTT.

This clone occurred once. V gene TRBV5-1 combines with J gene TRBJ2-7; tentatively, D is TRBD1 (6 bases). CDR1 is SGHRS, CDR2 YFSETQ, per germline. Trimming took 6 bases from V and 2 from J, leaving 15 bases between them. This CDR3 has 14 amino acids. CDR3 DNA: TGCGCCAGCACGCCGGGACAACCAACCTACGAGCAGTACTTC. Translated, it gives CASTPGQPTYEQYF.

The rearrangement uses TRBV29-1 and TRBJ2-3, with 9 positions matching TRBD1. V dropped 6 bases and J dropped 8; count of bases not matched to a gene: 12. The CDR3 loop spans 14 amino acids. Germline V gene sequence: CDR1 SQVTM, CDR2 ANQGSEA. CDR3 amino acids: CSVTGQGLVRTQYF. The CDR3 DNA follows: TGCAGCGTCACAGGACAGGGGTTGGTCCGTACGCAGTATTTT.

The rearrangement links TRBV19 to TRBJ1-2; 7 nucleotides match TRBD1. CDR3 size: 15 residues. The germline V gene encodes CDR1 LNHDA and CDR2 SQIVND (reference sequence). The V gene end was trimmed by 0 bases and the J gene end by 3 bases; junction bases not matched to a gene: 4. DNA for the CDR3: TGTGCCAGTAGTATAGATCGACAGGGAGACTATGGCTACACCTTC. Translated: CASSIDRQGDYGYTF. The full variable domain, completed using reference TRBV19 and TRBJ1-2, is DGGITQSPKYLFRKEGQNVTLSCEQNLNHDAMYWYRQDPGQGLRLIYYSQIVNDFQKGDIAEGYSVSREKKESFPLTVTSAQKNPTAFYLCASSIDRQGDYGYTFGSGTRLTVV.

The J gene is TRBJ2-7, the V gene TRBV29-1; D perhaps matches TRBD2 (7 bases). The V end was cut by 5 bases, the J end by 2 bases, with 16 bases between. Germline CDR1 reads SQVTM; CDR2 reads ANQGSEA. The CDR3 sequence is 14 residues long. CDR3 in amino acids: CSVSGTWDTYEQYF. The DNA of the CDR3 is TGCAGCGTTAGCGGGACTTGGGACACCTACGAGCAGTACTTC.

The gene calls are TRBV6-5 and TRBJ2-7, with 7 bases lining up with TRBD1. Germline V gene data show CDR1 as MNHEY and CDR2 as SVGAGI. CDR3 length: 15 residues. V lost 5 bases, J lost 3 bases, and 10 bases stayed unmatched. The chain's CDR3 is CASSPSGTDLYEQYF. The CDR3, as DNA: TGTGCCAGCAGTCCGTCGGGGACAGACCTCTACGAGCAGTACTTC.

The chain employs TRBV7-2 and TRBJ2-3; no definite D call. CDR3 length equals 12 residues. In germline, CDR1 is SGHTA, CDR2 FQGNSA. Deletions cut 2 bases from V and 6 bases from J, with 6 bases between. CDR3 loop: CASSLFEDTQYF. In nucleotides, the CDR3 is TGTGCCAGCAGCTTATTTGAGGATACGCAGTATTTT.

This chain joins TRBV7-2 and TRBJ2-3, with D possibly being TRBD1 (6 bases). In germline, CDR1 is SGHTA, CDR2 FQGNSA. The CDR3 sequence is 14 residues long. Trimming took off 3 bases at V and 2 bases at J, with 9 bases between the two ends. The CDR3 DNA follows: TGTGCCAGCAGCTTGTACAGGGCCACAGATACGCAGTATTTT. Protein sequence: CASSLYRATDTQYF.

V gene TRBV9 combines with J gene TRBJ1-2, with TRBD1 matching over 12 bases. The CDR3 covers 17 residues. Germline V gives CDR1 SGDLS, CDR2 YYNGEE. The J segment lost 2 bases and the V segment lost 3 bases, leaving 8 bases of the junction unmatched. The CDR3 DNA sequence: TGTGCCAGCAGCGCCGCCGGGACAGGGGGCTTAAACTATGGCTACACCTTC. This translates into CASSAAGTGGLNYGYTF. The variable domain in full, completed from reference TRBV9 and TRBJ1-2, reads DSGVTQTPKHLITATGQRVTLRCSPRSGDLSVYWYQQSLDQGLQFLIQYYNGEERAKGNILERFSAQQFPDLHSELNLSSLELGDSALYFCASSAAGTGGLNYGYTFGSGTRLTVV.

This chain connects TRBV4-2 to TRBJ1-2; no firm D call. V was trimmed by 4 bases and J by 8 bases, leaving 11 bases between them. The CDR3 loop spans 12 amino acids. The germline gives CDR1 LGHNA, CDR2 YNFKEQ. Here the CDR3 DNA reads TGTGCCAGCAGCCCAGGCCTTGAAGGCTACACCTTC. Its protein is CASSPGLEGYTF.

This chain joins TRBV4-3 and TRBJ1-2, with a tentative D call TRBD1 (6 bases). V was shortened by 1 base and J by 2 bases, with 11 bases between the two germline ends. The CDR3 length is 15 residues. In germline, CDR1 is LGHNA, CDR2 YSLEER. The CDR3 loop reads CASSQVIRGNYGYTF. Written as DNA, the CDR3 is TGCGCCAGCAGCCAAGTTATCAGGGGAAACTATGGCTACACCTTC.

The V and J genes are TRBV28 and TRBJ2-1; the match to TRBD2 covers 10 bases. Germline trimming cut 6 bases from V and 7 bases from J; bases unmatched to any gene: 15. There are 17 residues in the CDR3. From germline, CDR1 is MDHEN and CDR2 SYDVKM. CDR3 bases: TGTGCCAGCAGCCATAGCTCGAGCGGGGGGGCCGGGAATGAGCAGTTCTTC. It specifies CASSHSSSGGAGNEQFF. Full variable domain (missing parts from reference TRBV28 and TRBJ2-1): DVKVTQSSRYLVKRTGEKVFLECVQDMDHENMFWYRQDPGLGLRLIYFSYDVKMKEKGDIPEGYSVSREKKERFSLILESASTNQTSMYLCASSHSSSGGAGNEQFFGPGTRLTVL.

This clone is a singleton in its sample. CDR3 sequence: CATRLGGNSPLHF. In DNA, the CDR3 is TGTGCCACCCGCTTGGGGGGTAATTCACCCCTCCACTTT. This sequence joins TRBV27 and TRBJ1-6; D may be TRBD1 (5 bases). V lost 10 bases and J 6 bases, leaving 13 bases between the germline ends. The CDR3 has 13 residues. Germline lookup yields CDR1 MNHEY and CDR2 SMNVEV (reference sequence).

The chain recombines TRBV7-2 with TRBJ1-2; D is ambiguous. This CDR3 has 18 residues. Trimming removed 1 base at V and 0 bases at J, with 18 bases between. The germline V gene encodes CDR1 SGHTA and CDR2 FQGNSA. This chain's CDR3 is CASSLVAGRSRANYGYTF. Written as DNA, the CDR3 is TGTGCCAGCAGCTTAGTAGCCGGCAGATCACGAGCTAACTATGGCTACACCTTC.

The V and J genes are TRBV5-4 and TRBJ1-2, with no clear D. The CDR3 has 13 residues. Trimming stripped 0 bases from V and 8 bases from J, with 11 bases between. The germline gives CDR1 SGHNT, CDR2 YYREEE (reference sequence). The chain's CDR3 is CASSLVSAGGYTF. The CDR3 nucleotides are TGTGCCAGCAGCTTGGTATCCGCGGGCGGCTACACCTTC.

The rearrangement joins TRBV4-3 to TRBJ2-7, with D perhaps TRBD2 (6 bases). The CDR3 covers 17 residues. Trimming took 7 bases from V and 0 from J, leaving 22 bases between them. From germline, CDR1 is LGHNA and CDR2 YSLEER. The CDR3 reads CASTCSGGSSSSYEQYF. The CDR3 DNA reads as TGCGCCAGCACCTGTTCCGGGGGTTCTTCTAGCTCCTACGAGCAGTACTTC.

V usage is TRBV6-1 and J usage is TRBJ2-5; weak D call: TRBD1 (7 bases). This CDR3 is built from 15 residues. Germline V gene lookup returns CDR1 MNHNS and CDR2 SASEGT. Trimming left V 2 bases short and J 5 bases short, with 15 bases between. The CDR3 nucleotides are TGTGCCAGCAGTGAATTGGTGCAGGGGGGCGAGACCCAGTACTTC. This encodes CASSELVQGGETQYF.

The rearrangement uses TRBV7-2 and TRBJ2-2; D gene uncertain. The CDR3 runs to 16 residues. Trimming left V 1 base short and J 0 bases short, with 9 bases between. Per the germline V gene, CDR1 is SGHTA and CDR2 is FQGNSA. The CDR3: CASSLVQSPNTGELFF. The CDR3 region has the DNA TGTGCCAGCAGCTTAGTTCAGTCCCCGAACACCGGGGAGCTGTTTTTT.

The V and J genes are TRBV9 and TRBJ1-3; D perhaps matches TRBD1 (6 bases). The germline V and J ends were trimmed by 4 bases and 4 bases, with 9 bases remaining between them. Per the germline V gene, CDR1 is SGDLS and CDR2 is YYNGEE. CDR3 length equals 13 residues. CDR3 DNA: TGTGCCAGCAGCCCAGGGACAGGAAACACCATATATTTT. It encodes CASSPGTGNTIYF.

This clone appeared a few times. The rearrangement uses TRBV19 and TRBJ2-1; 14 bases are shared with TRBD2. This CDR3 has 16 residues. With V trimmed by 3 bases and J by 8 bases, 6 bases remained unmatched. Germline lookup yields CDR1 LNHDA and CDR2 SQIVND (reference sequence). CDR3 loop: CASSISGLAGGHEQFF. The CDR3 bases are TGTGCCAGTAGTATTTCCGGACTAGCGGGAGGACATGAGCAGTTCTTC.

The chain is built from TRBV19 and TRBJ2-7, with TRBD1 matching 7 bases. The germline V gene encodes CDR1 LNHDA and CDR2 SQIVND (reference sequence). V lost 8 bases, J lost 5 bases, and 9 bases stayed unmatched. This CDR3 has 13 amino acids. In nucleotides, the CDR3 is TGTGCCAGTTCGACAATGACAGGGAACGAGCAGTACTTC. Amino acids: CASSTMTGNEQYF.

The chain uses TRBV18 and TRBJ1-5; no definite D call. CDR1 KGHSH and CDR2 LQKENI come from the germline V gene. The CDR3 has 13 amino acids. The germline V and J ends were trimmed by 4 bases and 5 bases, with 9 bases remaining between them. CDR3 loop: CASSLHHDQPQHF. CDR3 in DNA: TGTGCCAGCTCACTACACCACGATCAGCCCCAGCATTTT.

This clone was seen only a few times. V and J are TRBV7-9 and TRBJ2-3, with TRBD1 matching 8 bases. Trimming took 5 bases from V and 3 from J; bases not matched to a gene: 7. Germline CDR1 reads SEHNR; CDR2 reads FQNEAQ (reference sequence). CDR3 length: 15 amino acids. The CDR3 is CASSPGGALTDTQYF. The DNA for the CDR3 is TGTGCCAGCAGCCCAGGGGGCGCTTTAACAGATACGCAGTATTTT.

The chain joins TRBV7-2 to TRBJ1-1; 9 bases fit TRBD1. The CDR3 spans 15 residues. The germline V gene has CDR1 SGHTA and CDR2 FQGNSA. V lost 5 bases and J lost 4; bases outside the gene matches: 8. The CDR3 DNA reads as TGTGCCAGCAGCGCATCACAGGGGGCTATCACTGAAGCTTTCTTT. This translates into CASSASQGAITEAFF.

CDR3 sequence: CASRGLDRNEQYF. DNA of the CDR3: TGTGCCAGCCGGGGACTAGATCGAAACGAGCAGTACTTC. The J gene is TRBJ2-7, the V gene TRBV6-5, with TRBD2 matching over 8 bases. The length of the CDR3 is 13 residues. CDR1 is MNHEY and CDR2 is SVGAGI in the germline V gene. With V trimmed by 8 bases and J by 5 bases, 8 bases remained unmatched.

This chain uses TRBV27 with TRBJ2-5, with 10 bases fitting TRBD2. The germline V gene encodes CDR1 MNHEY and CDR2 SMNVEV (reference sequence). The CDR3 sequence is 14 residues long. After removal of 10 bases from V and 4 bases from J, the junction contained 9 bases not matched to a gene. CDR3 residues: CATKRSGRGETQYF. CDR3 in DNA: TGTGCCACCAAGAGGAGCGGGAGGGGAGAGACCCAGTACTTC.

In this sample, this clone turned up a few times. The chain combines TRBV6-1 with TRBJ1-2; no definite D call. The germline V gene encodes CDR1 MNHNS and CDR2 SASEGT. The CDR3 has 11 amino acids. The V gene lost 4 bases and the J gene lost 6 bases, with 6 bases spanning the gap. The CDR3 sequence is CASSGRDGYTF. DNA of the CDR3: TGTGCCAGCAGTGGGAGGGATGGCTACACCTTC.

The rearrangement uses TRBV25-1 and TRBJ2-7; 7 bases map to TRBD1. V lost 8 bases, J lost 2 bases, and 9 bases stayed unmatched. CDR3 length equals 14 residues. Germline CDR1 MGHDK, CDR2 SYGVNS. The CDR3 is CASAATGIPYEQYF. The CDR3 DNA reads TGTGCCAGCGCTGCGACAGGGATCCCCTACGAGCAGTACTTC.

The J gene is TRBJ2-5, the V gene TRBV15; D is possibly TRBD2 (6 bases). The germline V and J ends were trimmed by 3 bases and 3 bases, with 8 bases remaining between them. This CDR3 region has 13 residues. Looked up from germline, CDR1 is LNHNV and CDR2 is YYDKDF (reference sequence). The CDR3 nucleotides are TGTGCCACCAGCAGGTGGGGGGAAGAGACCCAGTACTTC. Protein: CATSRWGEETQYF.

J is TRBJ2-1 and V is TRBV5-1; D is unresolved. Trimming pared 7 bases from V and 7 bases from J, leaving 18 bases between. Germline CDR1 is SGHRS and CDR2 is YFSETQ. This CDR3 has 14 residues. CDR3 region: CASCLSWSGNEQFF. The CDR3 DNA reads TGCGCCAGCTGTTTAAGTTGGTCGGGTAATGAGCAGTTCTTC.

This clone has only a few counts. The chain is built from TRBV30 and TRBJ1-3, with a tentative D call TRBD1 (6 bases). Trimming removed 2 bases at V and 4 bases at J, with 30 bases between. CDR1 is GTSNPN and CDR2 is SVGIG in the germline V gene (reference sequence). The CDR3 spans 20 residues. In DNA, the CDR3 is TGTGCCTGGAGTCCCCTTTACTTCCGGGACACCGGCCCAGGGGGAAACACCATATATTTT. Translating gives CAWSPLYFRDTGPGGNTIYF.